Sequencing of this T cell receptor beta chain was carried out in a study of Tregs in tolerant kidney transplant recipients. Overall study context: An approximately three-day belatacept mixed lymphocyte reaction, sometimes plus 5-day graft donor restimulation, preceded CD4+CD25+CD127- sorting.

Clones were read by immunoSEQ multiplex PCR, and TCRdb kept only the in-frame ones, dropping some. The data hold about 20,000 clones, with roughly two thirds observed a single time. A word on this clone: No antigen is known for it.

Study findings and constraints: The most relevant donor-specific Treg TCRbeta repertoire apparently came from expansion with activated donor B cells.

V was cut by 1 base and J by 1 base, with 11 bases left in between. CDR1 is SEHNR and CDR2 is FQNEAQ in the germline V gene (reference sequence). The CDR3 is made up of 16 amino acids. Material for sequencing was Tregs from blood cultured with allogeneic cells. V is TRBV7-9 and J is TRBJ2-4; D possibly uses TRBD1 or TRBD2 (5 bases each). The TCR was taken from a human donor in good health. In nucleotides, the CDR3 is TGTGCCAGCAGCTTAGGGGGGTCTAGGGCCAAAAACATTCAGTACTTC. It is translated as CASSLGGSRAKNIQYF.